These T cell receptor beta chains were read from a single sample in a study of T cell responses to AZD1222 COVID-19 vaccine. Measured with immunoSEQ multiplex PCR; TCRdb has only the in-frame clones, and not every one. The table lists about 94,000 clones, approximately 81% of them singletons, with about 4.6% in the top ten. Material: peripheral blood, obtained 28 days after the second AZD1222 dose. The receptors originated from an adult who received the AZD1222 COVID-19 vaccine. The CDR3 runs from the conserved cysteine through the conserved F or W. Each record gives: D gene, clone size, J gene, V gene, CDR3 DNA, CDR3 protein. D genes are given only for firm matches. Where a row states a size, it is once, few, many or the class of an expanded clone; other rows omit it.

TRBD1 NA TRBJ1-1 TRBV9 TGTGCCAGCAGCGTAGCGGGCCAGGGGGGGAACACTGAAGCTTTCTTT CASSVAGQGGNTEAFF
NA few TRBJ1-6 TRBV11-2 TGTGCCAGCAGCTTGTTTTTCCCCTCCTATAATTCACCCCTCCACTTT CASSLFFPSYNSPLHF
NA NA TRBJ1-6 TRBV6-5 TGTGCCAGCAGTTACCTGGGGAATTCACCCCTCCACTTT CASSYLGNSPLHF
TRBD2 NA TRBJ2-3 TRBV19 TGTGCCAGTAGTGCAGTGACTAGCGGGAGGTCGCGAGATACGCAGTATTTT CASSAVTSGRSRDTQYF
NA NA TRBJ2-1 TRBV7-9 TGTGCCAGCAGCTTAGCTGGGTTCCCCTACAATAAGCAGTTCTTC CASSLAGFPYNKQFF
TRBD1 NA TRBJ1-4 TRBV5-1 TGCGCCAGCAGCTCACGAACAGGGGGGCCTGGTGAAAAACTGTTTTTT CASSSRTGGPGEKLFF
NA NA TRBJ1-1 TRBV5-5 TGTGCCAGCAGCTGGGGGCAGGGTAGAATGATCTTT CASSWGQGRMIF
TRBD2 NA TRBJ2-2 TRBV7-6 TGTGCCAGCAGCTTACTAGCGGGAGGGCCAGGAACCGGGGAGCTGTTTTTT CASSLLAGGPGTGELFF
TRBD2 NA TRBJ2-3 TRBV5-5 TGTGCCAGCAGCTTAGCGGGAGGGCCGATGACAGATACGCAGTATTTT CASSLAGGPMTDTQYF
NA NA TRBJ2-3 TRBV9 TGTGCCAGCAGCGTAGCTGGGGCGGGAAGATCGGATACGCAGTATTTT CASSVAGAGRSDTQYF
NA NA TRBJ1-2 TRBV4-2 TGTGCCAGCAGCCAAGTACAGGGTATCAGGAACTATGGCTACACCTTC CASSQVQGIRNYGYTF
NA NA TRBJ1-5 TRBV7-8 TGTGCCAGCAGCTCCATTCGCGATGACAATCAGCCCCAGCATTTT CASSSIRDDNQPQHF
NA NA TRBJ2-7 TRBV10-3 TGTGCCATCAGGCGGCAAGCCTCCCACGAGCAGTACTTC CAIRRQASHEQYF
TRBD2 NA TRBJ2-1 TRBV7-2 TGTGCCAGCAGCGAATGGACTAGCGGGAGTTTCTCCTACAATGAGCAGTTCTTC CASSEWTSGSFSYNEQFF
NA NA TRBJ1-6 TRBV21-1 TGTGCCAGCAGCAAAGGCAGGGGGCGAGGTTCACCCCTCCACTTT CASSKGRGRGSPLHF
NA NA TRBJ1-1 TRBV6-5 TGTGCCAGCAGTTACACTCAAGGGGGTGGCACTGAAGCTTTCTTT CASSYTQGGGTEAFF
NA NA TRBJ1-2 TRBV6-2/TRBV6-3 TGTGCCAGCAGTATCGGTTACTACCGGGCCAACTATGGCTACACCTTC CASSIGYYRANYGYTF
NA once TRBJ1-2 TRBV5-8 TGTGCCAGCAGTCAAGTACGACTCGGGTATGGCTACACCTTC CASSQVRLGYGYTF
NA NA TRBJ1-1 TRBV11-2 TGTGCCAGCAGCCCCAGCAGAACTGAAGCTTTCTTT CASSPSRTEAFF
TRBD2 NA TRBJ2-2 TRBV7-6 TGTGCCAGCAGCCTGACTAGCGGGGGGTGGACCGGGGAGCTGTTTTTT CASSLTSGGWTGELFF
TRBD1 NA TRBJ1-4 TRBV3-1/TRBV3-2 TGTGCCAGCAGCCAAACCGGGACAGGAGAAAAACTGTTTTTT CASSQTGTGEKLFF
NA NA TRBJ2-2 TRBV11-3 TGTGCCAGCAGCGTCGACGGCACCGGGGAGCTGTTTTTT CASSVDGTGELFF
NA once TRBJ2-1 TRBV19 TGTGCCAGTAGTATTACGGGTTACAATGAGCAGTTCTTC CASSITGYNEQFF
NA NA TRBJ2-2 TRBV3-1/TRBV3-2 TGTGCCAGCAGCCAAAGGCAGGGAGTCGGGGAGCTGTTTTTT CASSQRQGVGELFF
TRBD1 NA TRBJ1-2 TRBV10-3 TGTGCCATCAGCCAGTCGACAGGGGATGGCTACACCTTC CAISQSTGDGYTF
TRBD1 NA TRBJ2-7 TRBV6-5 TGTGCCAGCAGGGCTGGACAGGGGTCCTACGAGCAGTACTTC CASRAGQGSYEQYF
TRBD1 few TRBJ2-7 TRBV7-8 TGTGCCAGCAGCCCCGGGACAGGGCCTTCCTACGAGCAGTACTTC CASSPGTGPSYEQYF
NA NA TRBJ1-1 TRBV18 TGTGCCAGCTCACCTCAGACCTTGAACACTGAAGCTTTCTTT CASSPQTLNTEAFF
TRBD1 NA TRBJ2-1 TRBV5-8 TGTGCCAGCAGCCCCGGGACAGCATCCTACAATGAGCAGTTCTTC CASSPGTASYNEQFF
TRBD2 NA TRBJ2-3 TRBV5-1 TGCGCCAGCAGCTCCGGACTAGCCGCTTACACAGATACGCAGTATTTT CASSSGLAAYTDTQYF
NA NA TRBJ2-1 TRBV6-5 TGTGCCAGCAGTTACGGGGGCCCCGGGGATGAGCAGTTCTTC CASSYGGPGDEQFF
NA NA TRBJ1-2 TRBV7-2 TGTGCCAGCAGCTTAGGGGGTGGCTATGGCTACACCTTC CASSLGGGYGYTF
TRBD1 NA TRBJ1-2 TRBV5-1 TGCGCCAGCAGCTCCGGACAGGGGTCTCCGCTAAGCAATGGCTACACCTTC CASSSGQGSPLSNGYTF
NA NA TRBJ1-1 TRBV14 TGTGCCAGCAGCCCTCAGGGTGATTGGTTGAACACTGAAGCTTTCTTT CASSPQGDWLNTEAFF
NA NA TRBJ2-2 TRBV18 TGTGCCAGCTCACCACTGACAGGACTCACCGGGGAGCTGTTTTTT CASSPLTGLTGELFF
NA once TRBJ2-7 TRBV5-1 TGCGCCAGCAGCCCGGTGGGGGGCGGGACCTACGAGCAGTACTTC CASSPVGGGTYEQYF
NA once TRBJ2-3 TRBV5-8 TGTGCCAGCAGCTTGGGTATCGAGACATCAGGCACAGATACGCAGTATTTT CASSLGIETSGTDTQYF
NA NA TRBJ2-3 TRBV7-8 TGTGCCAGCAGCTTAGGGTTCGGAGGAATCACAGATACGCAGTATTTT CASSLGFGGITDTQYF
TRBD1 NA TRBJ1-1 TRBV5-1 TGCGCCAGCAGCTTGGTAGTGACAGGGGTTACTGAAGCTTTCTTT CASSLVVTGVTEAFF
NA NA TRBJ2-3 TRBV9 TGTGCCAGCAGCGTTGATGCGGGAGATACGCAGTATTTT CASSVDAGDTQYF
NA NA TRBJ1-6 TRBV28 TGTGCCAGCAGTTTCTGGGGGAATTCACCCCTCCACTTT CASSFWGNSPLHF
TRBD2 NA TRBJ2-1 TRBV7-9 TGTGCCAGCAGCTTAGCGACTAGCGCCTACAATGAGCAGTTCTTC CASSLATSAYNEQFF
NA NA TRBJ1-1 TRBV5-6 TGTGCCAGCAGCTTAAAGGTGAACACTGAAGCTTTCTTT CASSLKVNTEAFF
NA NA TRBJ1-1 TRBV9 TGTGCCAGCAGCGAGGGGGATTTGAACACTGAAGCTTTCTTT CASSEGDLNTEAFF
NA NA TRBJ2-7 TRBV30 TGTGCCTGGAGTGTAGGAACCTACGAGCAGTACTTC CAWSVGTYEQYF
NA NA TRBJ2-7 TRBV19 TGTGCCACCTGGTCGCAGGACGAGCAGTACTTC CATWSQDEQYF
NA few TRBJ2-2 TRBV3-1/TRBV3-2 TGTGCCAGCAGCACGCGGGACGTCGCGAACACCGGGGAGCTGTTTTTT CASSTRDVANTGELFF
TRBD1 NA TRBJ1-5 TRBV6-5 TGTGCCAGCAGCCCGGACAGGGTAAATCAGCCCCAGCATTTT CASSPDRVNQPQHF
NA NA TRBJ2-7 TRBV6-5 TGTGCCAGCAGTTACTCGAAGGGCTACGAGCAGTACTTC CASSYSKGYEQYF
NA NA TRBJ1-5 TRBV5-1 TGCGCCAGCAGCTTGGGTGTCAGAAATAGCAATCAGCCCCAGCATTTT CASSLGVRNSNQPQHF
NA NA TRBJ1-5 TRBV25-1 TGTGCCAGCAGTGAAGGGGGGCAGGGACCAAATAGCAATCAGCCCCAGCATTTT CASSEGGQGPNSNQPQHF
NA NA TRBJ1-2 TRBV4-2 TGTGCCAGCAGCCCCACTCGGACGGGTGAGGGGGGCTACACCTTC CASSPTRTGEGGYTF
NA NA TRBJ1-3 TRBV7-2 TGTGCCAGCAGTCGGCCGGGGAGAACTGGAAACACCATATATTTT CASSRPGRTGNTIYF
NA NA TRBJ2-1 TRBV30 TGTGCCTGTGACTGGGCGAATGGTGAGCAGTTCTTC CACDWANGEQFF
NA NA TRBJ1-5 TRBV20-1 TGCAGTGCTAGTACGGGTCAGCCCCAGCATTTT CSASTGQPQHF
NA NA TRBJ2-1 TRBV27 TGTGCCAGCAGTTTATTCGAGTACAATGAGCAGTTCTTC CASSLFEYNEQFF
NA once TRBJ2-5 TRBV7-9 TGTGCCAGCAGCTTACAAGGATGGCAAGAGACCCAGTACTTC CASSLQGWQETQYF